The rows below give T cell receptor beta chains drawn from one sample of a study of blood T cell repertoires in COVID-19. Profiled with immunoSEQ multiplex PCR; TCRdb holds only in-frame clones, not every one. The table shows about 85,000 clones, with 65% to 80% occurring only once. Sequenced input: peripheral blood. Every receptor here comes from a man between 70 and 80 years old with acute or convalescent COVID-19. The conserved cysteine and the conserved F or W are not part of the CDR3 here.

j_gene: TRBJ2-2
v_gene: TRBV10-3
CDR3aa: AISKTANTGELF

j_gene: TRBJ1-2
v_gene: TRBV18
CDR3aa: ASSPPHRVNYGYT

j_gene: TRBJ2-1
v_gene: TRBV4-2
CDR3aa: ASSQDSGQESSYNEQF

j_gene: TRBJ2-1
v_gene: TRBV5-8
CDR3aa: ASRGRLAIYNEQF

j_gene: TRBJ2-3
v_gene: TRBV7-9
CDR3aa: ASIQDRGRTDTQY

j_gene: TRBJ2-5
v_gene: TRBV3-1/TRBV3-2
CDR3aa: ASSQVGEGETQY

j_gene: TRBJ1-5
v_gene: TRBV6-5
CDR3aa: ASSYSGLSNQPQH

j_gene: TRBJ1-1
v_gene: TRBV5-6
CDR3aa: ASSFLGGVRTEAF

j_gene: TRBJ1-2
v_gene: TRBV5-6
CDR3aa: ASSPAARAYYGYT

j_gene: TRBJ1-1
v_gene: TRBV6-5
CDR3aa: ASSYNGLEAF

j_gene: TRBJ1-2
v_gene: TRBV27
CDR3aa: ASSLWPNYGYT

j_gene: TRBJ1-1
v_gene: TRBV18
CDR3aa: ASSPAGGEAF

j_gene: TRBJ2-2
v_gene: TRBV29-1
CDR3aa: SVTSANTGELF

j_gene: TRBJ2-3
v_gene: TRBV7-2
CDR3aa: ASVRQGTVTDTQY

j_gene: TRBJ1-6
v_gene: TRBV5-8
CDR3aa: ASSLDPRGTPLH

j_gene: TRBJ2-2
v_gene: TRBV28
CDR3aa: ASSLPRAGGAGELF

j_gene: TRBJ2-3
v_gene: TRBV5-4
CDR3aa: AGGGQGADTQY

j_gene: TRBJ1-1
v_gene: TRBV6-1
CDR3aa: ASSEQAGGMNTEAF

j_gene: TRBJ1-5
v_gene: TRBV19
CDR3aa: ATTEGGNQPQH

j_gene: TRBJ2-6
v_gene: TRBV2
CDR3aa: ASITGANVLT

j_gene: TRBJ2-3
v_gene: TRBV7-9
CDR3aa: ASSFRDRVVTDTQY

j_gene: TRBJ2-1
v_gene: TRBV3-1/TRBV3-2
CDR3aa: ASSPLTSSYNEQF

j_gene: TRBJ2-1
v_gene: TRBV5-1
CDR3aa: ASSWGPLAGNYNEQF

j_gene: TRBJ1-3
v_gene: TRBV29-1
CDR3aa: SVKKGVNTIY

j_gene: TRBJ2-1
v_gene: TRBV11-1
CDR3aa: ASSFRLAGDNEQF

j_gene: TRBJ1-5
v_gene: TRBV3-1/TRBV3-2
CDR3aa: ASSQGWRADQPQH

j_gene: TRBJ1-1
v_gene: TRBV15
CDR3aa: ATSRPRGEAF

j_gene: TRBJ1-5
v_gene: TRBV6-5
CDR3aa: ASRPQGAGQPQH

j_gene: TRBJ2-1
v_gene: TRBV5-1
CDR3aa: ASSTGGGDEQF